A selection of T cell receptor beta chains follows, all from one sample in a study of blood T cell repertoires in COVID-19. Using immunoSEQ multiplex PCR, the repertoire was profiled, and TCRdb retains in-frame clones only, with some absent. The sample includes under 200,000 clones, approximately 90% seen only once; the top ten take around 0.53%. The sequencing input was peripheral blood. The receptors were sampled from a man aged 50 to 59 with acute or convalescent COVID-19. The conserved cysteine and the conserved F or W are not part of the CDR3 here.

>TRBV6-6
ASSKTSGGWETQY
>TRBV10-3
ATRSVTGELF
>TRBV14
ASSQDQGFGELF
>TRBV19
ASSQGQGVAGANVLT
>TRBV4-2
ASSRTPSGSSDTQY
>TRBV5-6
ASSLAGSGETQY
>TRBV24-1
ATSDPSRETQY
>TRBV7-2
ASSEDKGQGARRTGELF
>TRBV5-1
ASSLAGQEMSPLH
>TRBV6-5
ASSCRVPQH
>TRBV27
ASSTNGGNQPQH
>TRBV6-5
ASSYTAGYGYT
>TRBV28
ASSSDRHRSPLH
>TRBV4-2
ASSQLAEGVDTQY
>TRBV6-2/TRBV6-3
ASSPRGRSSYNGQF
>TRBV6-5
ASTRGETQY
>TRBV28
ASSFLGANTEAF
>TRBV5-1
ASSLGWAFDARNTQY
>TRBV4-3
ASSQDQGGSLNYGYT
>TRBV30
AWTLRGVAGNTIY
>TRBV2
ASGNGGVTVGYT
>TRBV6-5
ASSFGGGGSYNEQF
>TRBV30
AWSAGLFGYT
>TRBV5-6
ASSVYNQPQH
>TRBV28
ASFTLTGGTDTQY
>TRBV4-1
ASSRGLPGLAVDTQY